This T cell receptor (beta chain) was captured by sequencing in a study of cytomegalovirus exposure and HLA in healthy donors (dated by TCRdb to the late 2010s). Describing the broader study: A later analysis indicated that the roughly 130 validation repertoires were generated on the platform also employed for the approximately 700 repertoires of the first cohort. The study was designed to test whether signatures of past pathogen exposure could be identified by cataloging public T cell receptors. In addition to the first cohort of 500 to 850 subjects, a separate validation cohort of about 120 different subjects was used. The study combined high-throughput TCR immunosequencing, statistical association of individual TCRs with disease status, and machine learning to predict cytomegalovirus infection status. General findings and caveats noted by the study authors: Across donors, most TCR sequences were observed very rarely, whereas some public TCRs were present in many individuals. All 120 or so repertoires were used to score co-occurrence in the validation cohort in a later analysis, because that analysis had no HLA typing for the cohort. In a later analysis, TCRs clustered in the first cohort were found to also tend to co-occur in the roughly 130 validation repertoires, with 90% to 95% of cluster scores above 0. Three of the identified cytomegalovirus-associated TCR beta chains were confirmed in vitro to be specific for cytomegalovirus antigens. It was suggested by the authors that the approach could potentially be generalized to other disease states and immunological phenotypes. The study gave a list of over 150 TCR beta chains associated with cytomegalovirus. Cytomegalovirus status was reported to be diagnosed by the classifier with high specificity and sensitivity in both the original and validation cohorts.

On this clone: It lacks a known antigen. Base qualities are not provided; no much larger clone lies one nucleotide away.

The germline V gene (reference sequence) gives CDR1 as SEHNR and CDR2 as FQNEAQ. Taken from cysteine to phenylalanine, the CDR3 has 16 residues. Kept here is only the CDR3 DNA, which spans 48 bases and is read in frame from base 1. Trimming leaves V shorter by 4 bases and J shorter by 2 bases, with the junction holding 5 bases beyond the gene matches. Separate from the approximately 700-subject first cohort, the validation cohort of roughly 110 subjects was the group to which the donors belonged. Preparation of the library involved the immunoSEQ multiplex PCR assay. Per the source publication's procedure: A statistical classification framework was built to diagnose cytomegalovirus status from the catalog of TCR beta chain sequences. TCRdb took over this immuneACCESS table, retaining in-frame rearrangements with V and J assigned. Such tables are incomplete; in checked studies, under half of the missing clones stem from an unresolved V gene, and the remainder is unexplained. V and J calls and clone size are those listed in that table; D and trimming were worked out from the DNA. Present in this sample are 200,000 to 300,000 clones, approximately 84% of which were seen just once. The leading ten clones occupy more than 10% of the sample.

The chain uses TRBV7-9 and TRBJ2-3; the junction holds 11 bases that match TRBD2. The sequencing sample was made of PBMCs. The sequence derives from a young man in good health and CMV-seropositive. Read as DNA, the sequence is TGTGCCAGCAGCTACGGACTAGCGGGCTCCACAGATACGCAGTATTTT. It is translated as CASSYGLAGSTDTQYF.